One sample yielded the 23 T cell receptor beta chains listed below, sequenced in a study of blood T cells in healthy people across ages. A second PCR, run for roughly 7 to 12 cycles, used a sample-barcoded 5' primer plus a J-beta primer mix. From the 5' RACE reads, TCRdb called clonotypes with MiXCR, one entry per CDR3 protein. The table includes 790,000 or so distinct CDR3 sequences, about 46% detected once. The sequenced sample was blood. These receptors originate from an elderly man in good health.

This chain joins TRBV12-3 or TRBV12-4 and TRBJ1-1; D is undetermined. The CDR3 contains 11 residues. The V and J ends lost 6 bases and 1 base respectively, with 3 bases between them. The CDR3 sequence is CASSKNTEAFF. CDR3 coding DNA: TGTGCCAGCAGCAAGAACACTGAAGCTTTCTTT.

This clonotype has only a few counts. The V call is TRBV27, the J call TRBJ2-4; 8 nucleotides align to TRBD1. The V and J ends lost 4 bases and 3 bases, in that order; junction bases with no gene match: 5. The germline V gene has CDR1 MNHEY and CDR2 SMNVEV (reference sequence). This CDR3 region has 15 residues. The CDR3: CASSSGGFGKNIQYF. The CDR3 region has the DNA TGTGCCAGCAGTTCAGGGGGCTTCGGCAAAAACATTCAGTACTTC.

This clonotype has only a few counts. A much larger clone differs by one base, so this may be a read error. V usage is TRBV7-2 and J usage is TRBJ2-1; D may match TRBD1 or TRBD2 (5 bases each). The J call is doubtful: the DNA matches TRBJ2-7 better. The CDR3 consists of 16 residues. CDR1 and CDR2 (germline): SGHTA, FQGNSA. CDR3 residues: CASSGPKAGPDNEQYF. CDR3 sequence (DNA): TGTGCCAGCAGCGGGCCGAAGGCGGGTCCGGACAATGAGCAGTACTTC.

This clonotype has only a few counts. This chain links TRBV30 with TRBJ2-1, with 11 bases fitting TRBD2. The CDR3 is 14 residues long. Germline V lookup: CDR1 GTSNPN, CDR2 SVGIG (reference sequence). Trimming took 1 base from V and 5 from J; bases not matched to a gene: 1. The DNA of the CDR3 is TGTGCCTGGAGTGGGGGACTAGCGGACAATGAGCAGTTCTTC. Translated: CAWSGGLADNEQFF.

The V and J genes are TRBV7-2 and TRBJ2-4, with D possibly matching TRBD2 (5 bases). Trimming stripped 3 bases from V and 7 bases from J, with 13 bases between. The CDR3 spans 14 residues. Germline lookup yields CDR1 SGHTA and CDR2 FQGNSA. The DNA of the CDR3 is TGTGCCAGCAGCTTGACGTCGGGAATGAACATTCAGTACTTC. Its protein is CASSLTSGMNIQYF.

The CDR3 sequence is CASSPDRSNEKLFF. CDR3 in DNA: TGTGCCAGCAGCCCGGATCGGAGTAATGAAAAACTGTTTTTT. The rearrangement uses TRBV4-2 and TRBJ1-4; D ambiguous. V lost 4 bases and J 4 bases, leaving 10 bases between the germline ends. The CDR3 runs to 14 residues. Looked up from germline, CDR1 is LGHNA and CDR2 is YNFKEQ.

The chain couples TRBV7-2 to TRBJ2-1; no clear D. V shed 4 bases and J shed 7 bases, with 11 bases lying between them. The germline V gene has CDR1 SGHTA and CDR2 FQGNSA. The CDR3 covers 13 residues. DNA of the CDR3: TGTGCCAGCAGCTCGTCTAGTGATAATGAGCAGTTCTTC. It specifies CASSSSSDNEQFF. Using reference TRBV7-2 and TRBJ2-1 for the parts outside the CDR3, the full variable domain is GAGVSQSPSNKVTEKGKDVELRCDPISGHTALYWYRQSLGQGLEFLIYFQGNSAPDKSGLPSDRFSAERTGGSVSTLTIQRTQQEDSAVYLCASSSSSDNEQFFGPGTRLTVL.

There are a few counts of this clonotype. The chain recombines TRBV7-2 with TRBJ2-7; maybe TRBD1 (5 bases). The CDR3 is made up of 14 amino acids. V was cut by 4 bases and J by 6 bases, with 16 bases left in between. The germline V gene has CDR1 SGHTA and CDR2 FQGNSA. As DNA, the CDR3 is TGTGCCAGCAGCTACTCCCTTGGGGCTGGCGAGCAGTACTTC. The encoded protein is CASSYSLGAGEQYF.

The chain combines TRBV12-3 or TRBV12-4 with TRBJ2-1, with unresolved D. V was pared by 1 base and J by 3 bases, with 4 bases between. The CDR3 sequence is 13 residues long. In DNA form, the CDR3 reads TGTGCCAGCAGTTTAGTCCTCTACAATGAGCAGTTCTTC. Its protein is CASSLVLYNEQFF.

This chain links TRBV12-3 or TRBV12-4 with TRBJ2-5; 7 bases map to TRBD1. The J call is uncertain, as TRBJ2-7 better fits the DNA end. CDR3 length: 15 residues. Here the CDR3 reads CASSTVGTALREQYF. The CDR3 nucleotides read TGTGCCAGCAGCACCGTCGGGACAGCCCTCCGCGAGCAGTACTTC.

The chain links TRBV4-3 to TRBJ2-1; D remains unclear. CDR3 size: 13 residues. Deletions cut 3 bases from V and 10 bases from J, with 13 bases between. CDR1 and CDR2 from the germline V gene are LGHNA and YSLEER. The CDR3 coding sequence is TGCGCCAGCAGCCAGTCGGAGACACAGGAGCAGTTCTTC. This sequence encodes CASSQSETQEQFF.

This clonotype has just one count. The chain is built from TRBV6-4 and TRBJ2-7; 7 bases match TRBD1. In germline, CDR1 is MRHNA, CDR2 SNTAGT. The CDR3 sequence is 14 residues long. The V gene end was trimmed by 3 bases and the J gene end by 10 bases; junction bases not matched to a gene: 12. CDR3: CASSEKHDRATQYF. The DNA of the CDR3 is TGTGCCAGCAGTGAGAAGCACGACAGGGCAACTCAGTACTTC.

The CDR3 DNA follows: TGTGCCAGCAGTGTAAAAAGGGGCACTGAAGCTTTCTTT. Translating gives CASSVKRGTEAFF. The chain joins TRBV12-3 or TRBV12-4 to TRBJ1-1, with D possibly TRBD1 on 5 matching bases. CDR3 size: 13 residues. The V end was cut by 5 bases, the J end by 4 bases, with 11 bases between.

For this clonotype: A much more abundant neighbour one base away suggests this may be a read error. V usage is TRBV12-3 or TRBV12-4 and J usage is TRBJ2-3, with TRBD2 matching 11 bases. There are 15 residues in the CDR3. J gave up 4 bases and V 5 bases, and 5 bases lay outside the gene matches. CDR3 sequence: CASSRLAGNADTQYF. In nucleotides, the CDR3 is TGTGCCAGCAGTCGACTAGCGGGAAACGCAGATACGCAGTATTTT.

A single count supports this clonotype. V is TRBV20-1 and J is TRBJ2-7; 11 nucleotides line up with TRBD2. The CDR3 sequence is 14 residues long. V shed 5 bases and J 0 bases; nucleotides not matched to a gene: 3. Germline values: CDR1 DFQATT, CDR2 SNEGSKA (reference sequence). CDR3 bases: TGCAGTGCTGAGGGACTAGCGGCCTCCTACGAGCAGTACTTC. This translates into CSAEGLAASYEQYF.

The J gene is TRBJ1-1, the V gene TRBV6-1; no clear D. The V end was cut by 8 bases, the J end by 0 bases, with 7 bases between. The length of the CDR3 is 12 residues. From germline, CDR1 is MNHNS and CDR2 SASEGT. The CDR3 spells CASESVNTEAFF. Written as DNA, the CDR3 is TGTGCCAGCGAATCGGTGAACACTGAAGCTTTCTTT.

The V gene is TRBV9, the J gene TRBJ2-2, with D unresolved. This CDR3 is built from 13 residues. Trimming left V 3 bases short and J 5 bases short, with 8 bases between. Germline V CDR1 and CDR2: SGDLS, YYNGEE. As DNA, the CDR3 is TGTGCCAGCAGCGCACCATCTACCGGGGAGCTGTTTTTT. The encoded protein is CASSAPSTGELFF.

Notes on this clonotype: A junction end diverges from the germline sequence, so it may reflect a read error. The chain is built from TRBV20-1 and TRBJ1-6, with 9 bases fitting TRBD1. The CDR3 loop spans 15 amino acids. Germline V CDR1 and CDR2: DFQATT, SNEGSKA (reference sequence). The CDR3 nucleotides read TGCAGTGCTAGAGTAGGACAGGGGAGGAATTCACCCCCCCACTTT. It is translated as CSARVGQGRNSPPHF.

The V and J genes are TRBV12-3 or TRBV12-4 and TRBJ2-2; D unclear. V was clipped by 2 bases and J by 6 bases, with 7 bases between them. CDR3 length: 13 residues. This CDR3 reads CASSLTRSGELFF. The DNA for the CDR3 is TGTGCCAGCAGTTTAACCCGGTCCGGGGAGCTGTTTTTT.

The chain combines TRBV11-2 with TRBJ2-1; D gene unclear. The germline V gene encodes CDR1 SGHAT and CDR2 FQNNGV. The V end lost 0 bases, the J end lost 0 bases, and 9 bases lay between the germline ends. CDR3 size: 16 residues. The CDR3 protein is CASSLDLGPSYNEQFF. For the CDR3, the DNA is TGTGCCAGCAGCTTAGATCTGGGTCCCTCCTACAATGAGCAGTTCTTC.

This chain links TRBV18 with TRBJ2-1, with a possible D match to TRBD2 (6 bases). Trimming shortened V by 1 base and J by 11 bases, and 21 bases separated the two germline ends. The CDR3 loop spans 16 amino acids. Germline values: CDR1 KGHSH, CDR2 LQKENI. The CDR3: CASSPRGSGPGPKQFF. CDR3 DNA sequence: TGTGCCAGCTCACCACGAGGGAGCGGGCCAGGGCCTAAGCAGTTCTTC.

This clonotype was picked up one time. An end of the junction does not agree with germline; a read error may underlie this. V and J are TRBV7-2 and TRBJ2-1; D uncertain. CDR3 length: 16 residues. The germline gives CDR1 SGHTA, CDR2 FQGNSA. The CDR3, as DNA: TGTGCCGGCAGCTTAGCTTTTGGTGTGTCCTACAATGAGCAGTTCTTC. This translates into CAGSLAFGVSYNEQFF.

This clonotype was detected only a few times. The V gene is TRBV6-6, the J gene TRBJ2-5, with D possibly being TRBD1 (5 bases). The CDR3 runs 13 residues. Germline CDR1 is MNHNY and CDR2 is SVGAGI (reference sequence). Trimming stripped 7 bases from V and 3 bases from J, with 12 bases between. The CDR3 here is CASTRDSKETQYF. The CDR3 DNA follows: TGTGCCAGCACCCGAGACAGTAAAGAGACCCAGTACTTC.